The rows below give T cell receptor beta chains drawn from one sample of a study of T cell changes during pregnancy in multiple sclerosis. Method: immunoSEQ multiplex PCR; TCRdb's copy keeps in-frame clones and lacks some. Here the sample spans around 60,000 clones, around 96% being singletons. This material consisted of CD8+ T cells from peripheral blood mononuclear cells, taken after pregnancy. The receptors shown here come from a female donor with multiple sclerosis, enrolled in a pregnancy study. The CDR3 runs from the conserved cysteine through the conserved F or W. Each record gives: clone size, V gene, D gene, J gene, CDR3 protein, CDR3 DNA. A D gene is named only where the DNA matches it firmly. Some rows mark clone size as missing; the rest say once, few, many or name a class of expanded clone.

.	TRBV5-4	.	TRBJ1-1	CASSFGAVNTEAFF	TGTGCCAGCAGCTTTGGGGCGGTGAACACTGAAGCTTTCTTT
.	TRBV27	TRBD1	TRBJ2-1	CASSFTTTGEIINEQFF	TGTGCCAGCAGTTTCACAACGACAGGGGAGATAATAAATGAGCAGTTCTTC
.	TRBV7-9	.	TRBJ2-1	CASSLVQNEQFF	TGTGCCAGCAGCTTAGTACAAAATGAGCAGTTCTTC
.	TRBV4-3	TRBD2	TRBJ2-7	CASSPAPSGTYEQYF	TGCGCCAGCAGCCCGGCCCCTAGCGGAACCTACGAGCAGTACTTC
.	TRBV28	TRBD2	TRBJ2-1	CASSHLAGGPEVSGNEQFF	TGTGCCAGCAGCCACCTAGCGGGAGGGCCTGAAGTCTCTGGCAATGAGCAGTTCTTC
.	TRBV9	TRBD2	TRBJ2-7	CASSPGTSDYEQYF	TGTGCCAGCAGCCCCGGGACTAGCGATTACGAGCAGTACTTC
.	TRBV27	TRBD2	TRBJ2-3	CASRTYGEAGTDTQYF	TGTGCCAGCAGGACCTATGGGGAAGCGGGAACAGATACGCAGTATTTT
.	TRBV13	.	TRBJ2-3	CASSLEGPRDTRHTDTQYF	TGTGCCAGCAGCTTAGAGGGCCCCCGGGACACAAGACACACAGATACGCAGTATTTT
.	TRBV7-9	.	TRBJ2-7	CASSFGLEQYF	TGTGCCAGCAGCTTTGGACTGGAGCAGTACTTC
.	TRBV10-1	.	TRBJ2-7	CASRGLADSFSYEQYF	TGCGCCAGCAGGGGGTTAGCGGACTCCTTCTCCTACGAGCAGTACTTC
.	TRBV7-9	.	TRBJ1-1	CASSATSSGDTEAFF	TGTGCCAGCAGCGCTACCTCGTCGGGGGACACTGAAGCTTTCTTT
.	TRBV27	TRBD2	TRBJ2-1	CASSPSGRFGEQFF	TGTGCCAGCAGCCCTAGCGGGAGGTTCGGTGAGCAGTTCTTC
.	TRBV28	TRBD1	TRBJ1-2	CASSLTGDLYGYTF	TGTGCCAGCAGCCTTACAGGGGATCTCTATGGCTACACCTTC
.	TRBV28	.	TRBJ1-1	CASSLGLGWRDTEAFF	TGTGCCAGCAGTTTAGGGTTGGGATGGAGGGACACTGAAGCTTTCTTT
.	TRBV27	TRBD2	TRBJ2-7	CASGLAVVDEQYF	TGTGCCAGCGGACTAGCGGTAGTTGACGAGCAGTACTTC
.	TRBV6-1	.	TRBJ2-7	CASSEEDRAGYEQYF	TGTGCCAGCAGTGAAGAGGACAGAGCTGGCTACGAGCAGTACTTC
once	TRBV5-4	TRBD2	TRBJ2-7	CASSTSTSGLLREQYF	TGTGCCAGCAGCACCTCGACTAGCGGCCTCCTGAGGGAGCAGTACTTC
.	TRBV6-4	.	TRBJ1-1	CASSDSPDRNTEAFF	TGTGCCAGCAGTGACTCCCCGGACAGGAACACTGAAGCTTTCTTT
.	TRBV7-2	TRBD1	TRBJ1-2	CASSLAGTGDNYGYTF	TGTGCCAGCAGCTTAGCCGGGACAGGGGACAACTATGGCTACACCTTC
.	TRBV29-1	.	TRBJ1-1	CSVEFGNTEAFF	TGCAGCGTTGAATTCGGGAACACTGAAGCTTTCTTT
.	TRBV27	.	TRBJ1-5	CASSSEAGSNQPQHF	TGTGCCAGCAGTTCCGAGGCGGGGAGCAATCAGCCCCAGCATTTT
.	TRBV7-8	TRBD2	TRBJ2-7	CASRGLANYEQYF	TGTGCCAGCAGAGGACTAGCGAACTACGAGCAGTACTTC
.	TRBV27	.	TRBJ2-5	CASSYGRGETQYF	TGTGCCAGCAGTTATGGCAGGGGAGAGACCCAGTACTTC
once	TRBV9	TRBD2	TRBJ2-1	CASSEGGRSYNEQFF	TGTGCCAGCAGCGAGGGCGGGAGAAGTTACAATGAGCAGTTCTTC
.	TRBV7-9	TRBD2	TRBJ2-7	CASSLIPAGGNVKQYF	TGTGCCAGCAGCTTAATTCCGGCGGGAGGGAATGTAAAGCAGTACTTC
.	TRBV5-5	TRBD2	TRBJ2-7	CASSWGSGGTSYEQYF	TGTGCCAGCAGCTGGGGGTCGGGAGGGACCTCCTACGAGCAGTACTTC
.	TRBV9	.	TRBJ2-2	CASSPGSLDTGELFF	TGTGCCAGCAGCCCTGGTAGCCTCGACACCGGGGAGCTGTTTTTT
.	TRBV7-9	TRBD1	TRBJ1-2	CASSPRDRDGYTF	TGTGCCAGCAGCCCTCGGGACAGAGATGGCTACACCTTC
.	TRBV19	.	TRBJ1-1	CASMSGPQNTEAFF	TGTGCCAGTATGTCAGGCCCCCAGAACACTGAAGCTTTCTTT
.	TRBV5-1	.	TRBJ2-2	CASSLGGTEELFF	TGCGCCAGCAGCTTGGGCGGGACGGAGGAGCTGTTTTTT
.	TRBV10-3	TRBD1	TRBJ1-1	CAISRTGKNTEAFF	TGTGCCATCAGTAGGACAGGGAAGAACACTGAAGCTTTCTTT
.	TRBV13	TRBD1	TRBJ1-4	CASSLGGTGAKKLFF	TGTGCCAGCAGCTTAGGAGGGACAGGGGCCAAAAAACTGTTTTTT
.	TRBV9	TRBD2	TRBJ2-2	CASSLQRTRGPGELFF	TGTGCCAGCAGCCTACAACGGACTAGGGGCCCCGGGGAGCTGTTTTTT
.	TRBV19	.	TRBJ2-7	CASSIGPGHQYEQYF	TGTGCCAGTAGTATAGGGCCGGGACACCAATACGAGCAGTACTTC
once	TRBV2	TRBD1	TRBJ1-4	CASSGTGSGEKLFF	TGTGCCAGCAGTGGGACAGGGTCGGGTGAAAAACTGTTTTTT
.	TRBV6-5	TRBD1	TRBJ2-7	CASSLGQTYEQYF	TGTGCCAGCAGCTTGGGACAGACCTACGAGCAGTACTTC
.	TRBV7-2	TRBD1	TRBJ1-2	CASSLGQGYSGYTF	TGTGCCAGCAGCTTGGGACAGGGGTACAGTGGCTACACCTTC
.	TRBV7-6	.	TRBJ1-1	CASRSGTEAFF	TGTGCCAGCAGATCGGGGACTGAAGCTTTCTTT
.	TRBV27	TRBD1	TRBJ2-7	CASKGTGVREQYF	TGTGCCAGCAAGGGGACAGGGGTGCGCGAGCAGTACTTC
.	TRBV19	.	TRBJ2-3	CASNRQGKDTQYF	TGTGCCAGTAACCGGCAGGGGAAAGATACGCAGTATTTT
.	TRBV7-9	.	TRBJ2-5	CASSSPTPNSGRETQYF	TGTGCCAGCAGCTCGCCGACTCCGAACTCTGGCCGGGAGACCCAGTACTTC
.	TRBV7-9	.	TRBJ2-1	CASDEGGNEQFF	TGTGCCAGCGACGAGGGTGGGAATGAGCAGTTCTTC